This T cell receptor beta chain is drawn from a study of T cells in Graves' hyperthyroidism and ophthalmopathy. There were TCR beta CDR3 regions amplified from RNA transcripts. In the first-round RT-PCR of the TCR CDR3, the HTBI primer set was used. TCRdb reprocessed the multiplex PCR reads via MiXCR and lists one record per CDR3 protein. The sample carries 450,000 to 600,000 distinct CDR3 sequences, approximately 15% recorded once. The CDR3 covers 15 residues. The V end lost 5 bases, the J end lost 6 bases, and 20 bases lay between the germline ends. This clonotype occurred many times. The chain couples TRBV12-3 or TRBV12-4 to TRBJ2-7, with D possibly TRBD2 on 6 matching bases. The clonotype originates from a woman aged 40 to 55 with Graves' hyperthyroidism. Sequencing was carried out using blood. CDR3 sequence (DNA): TGTGCCAGCAGTCCCCTTTGGGGACTCGGGGGCGAGCAGTACTTC. Translated, it gives CASSPLWGLGGEQYF.